The TCR beta chain described here comes from a study of CD8 T cells in Susac syndrome. Reverse transcription of roughly 0.5 to 1 ug RNA was carried out with random hexamers. It was immunoSEQ multiplex PCR that amplified TCR beta CDR3 across 54 Vbeta and 13 Jbeta. A single record per CDR3 protein comes from TCRdb applying MiXCR to the immunoSEQ multiplex PCR reads. The table records about 290,000 distinct CDR3 sequences, 70% to 90% of them present only once. V was cut by 3 bases and J by 1 base, with 16 bases left in between. The germline V gene has CDR1 SGHRS and CDR2 YFSETQ. The CDR3 contains 16 residues. Stable or active relapsing-remitting multiple sclerosis, untreated and meeting revised McDonald criteria, defined the controls. It was negative isolation that provided the CD8+ and CD4+ T cells, whereas TEMRA cells were enriched by FACS.

V is TRBV5-1 and J is TRBJ2-5; possibly TRBD2 for D (6 bases). Sample: CD8+ T cells from PBMCs. The origin of this receptor is a human donor with multiple sclerosis. The chain's CDR3 is CASSSGTPKAQETQYF. CDR3 nucleotides: TGCGCCAGCAGCTCCGGGACTCCCAAAGCCCAAGAGACCCAGTACTTC. Based on the CDR3 plus reference TRBV5-1 and TRBJ2-5, the full variable domain is KAGVTQTPRYLIKTRGQQVTLSCSPISGHRSVSWYQQTPGQGLQFLFEYFSETQRNKGNFPGRFSGRQFSNSRSEMNVSTLELGDSALYLCASSSGTPKAQETQYFGPGTRLLVL.